This T cell receptor beta chain was profiled in a study of beta chain features in type 1 diabetes. Background on the study: Cell yields, age and gender were similar between patients and healthy donors.

Reverse transcription of all isolated RNA meant that expressed TCRB transcripts were sequenced. The repertoire was sequenced with immunoSEQ multiplex PCR; TCRdb's copy has only in-frame clones and lacks some. The sample has 330,000 or so clones, roughly a fifth seen once. This CDR3 comprises 15 residues. Germline CDR1 reads SGHAT; CDR2 reads FQNNGV. V lost 3 bases to trimming and J lost 1 base, with 13 bases between them. V gene TRBV11-2 combines with J gene TRBJ2-7, with a tentative D call TRBD1 (6 bases). Source material: naive CD4+ T cells from blood. The sequence came from a woman between 18 and 29 years old in good health. This CDR3 is CASSFEDRRSYEQYF. In DNA form, the CDR3 reads TGTGCCAGCAGCTTCGAAGACAGGCGATCCTACGAGCAGTACTTC.